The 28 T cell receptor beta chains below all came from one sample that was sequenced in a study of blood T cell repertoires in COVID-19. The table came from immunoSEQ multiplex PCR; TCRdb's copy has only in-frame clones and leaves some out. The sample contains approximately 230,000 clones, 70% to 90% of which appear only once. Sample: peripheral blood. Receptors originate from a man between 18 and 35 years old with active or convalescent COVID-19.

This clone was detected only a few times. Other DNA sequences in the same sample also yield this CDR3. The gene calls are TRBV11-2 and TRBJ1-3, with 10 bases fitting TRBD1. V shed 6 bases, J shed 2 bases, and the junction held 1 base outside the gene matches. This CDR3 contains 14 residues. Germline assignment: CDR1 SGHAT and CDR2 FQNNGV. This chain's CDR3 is CASRTGGPGNTIYF. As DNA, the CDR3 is TGTGCCAGCAGGACAGGGGGCCCTGGAAACACCATATATTTT.

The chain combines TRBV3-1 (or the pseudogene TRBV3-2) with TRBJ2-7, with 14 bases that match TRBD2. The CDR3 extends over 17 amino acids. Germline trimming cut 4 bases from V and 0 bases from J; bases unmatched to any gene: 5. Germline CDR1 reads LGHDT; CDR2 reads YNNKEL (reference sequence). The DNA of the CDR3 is TGTGCCAGCAGCCCACCGGGACTAGCGGGGGCCTCCTACGAGCAGTACTTC. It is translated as CASSPPGLAGASYEQYF.

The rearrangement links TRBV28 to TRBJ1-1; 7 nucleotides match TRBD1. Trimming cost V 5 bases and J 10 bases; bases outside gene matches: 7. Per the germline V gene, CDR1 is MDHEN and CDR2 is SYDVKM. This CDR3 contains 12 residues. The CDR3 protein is CASSPQGVVAFF. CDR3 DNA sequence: TGTGCCAGCAGTCCCCAGGGGGTGGTAGCTTTCTTT.

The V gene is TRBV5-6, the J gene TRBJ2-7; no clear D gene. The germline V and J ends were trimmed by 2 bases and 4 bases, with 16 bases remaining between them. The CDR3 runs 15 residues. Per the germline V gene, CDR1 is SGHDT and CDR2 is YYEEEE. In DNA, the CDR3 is TGTGCCAGCAGCTTCGCCACTTCCGGAGTTTACGAGCAGTACTTC. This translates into CASSFATSGVYEQYF.

The chain's CDR3 is CASSLRTRSTNEKLFF. The CDR3 DNA sequence: TGTGCCAGCAGCCTGCGGACACGATCGACTAATGAAAAACTGTTTTTT. This chain joins TRBV7-2 and TRBJ1-4; tentative D call: TRBD1 (5 bases). Germline assignment: CDR1 SGHTA and CDR2 FQGNSA. The CDR3 totals 16 residues. Trimming left V 5 bases short and J 2 bases short, with 15 bases between.

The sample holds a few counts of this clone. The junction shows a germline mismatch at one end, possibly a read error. The CDR3: CASSLDQGKLNF. In DNA, the CDR3 is TGTGCCAGCAGCTTAGACCAGGGGAAATTGAATTTT. This chain connects TRBV7-9 to TRBJ1-5; perhaps TRBD1 as D (6 bases). CDR3 length: 12 amino acids. From germline, CDR1 is SEHNR and CDR2 FQNEAQ (reference sequence).

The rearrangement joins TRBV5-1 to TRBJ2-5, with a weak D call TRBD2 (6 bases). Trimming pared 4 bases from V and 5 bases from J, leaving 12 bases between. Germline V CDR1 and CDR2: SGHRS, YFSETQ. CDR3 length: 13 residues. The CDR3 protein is CASSPPSGETQYF. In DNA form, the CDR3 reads TGCGCCAGCAGCCCTCCCAGCGGGGAGACCCAGTACTTC.

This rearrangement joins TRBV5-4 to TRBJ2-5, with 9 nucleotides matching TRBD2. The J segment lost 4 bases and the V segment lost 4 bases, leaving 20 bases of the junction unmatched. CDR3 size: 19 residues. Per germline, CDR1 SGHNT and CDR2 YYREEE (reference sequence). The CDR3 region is CASSAGGVGTRVRGETQYF. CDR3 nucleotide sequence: TGTGCCAGCAGCGCGGGGGGGGTCGGGACTAGGGTTCGAGGAGAGACCCAGTACTTC.

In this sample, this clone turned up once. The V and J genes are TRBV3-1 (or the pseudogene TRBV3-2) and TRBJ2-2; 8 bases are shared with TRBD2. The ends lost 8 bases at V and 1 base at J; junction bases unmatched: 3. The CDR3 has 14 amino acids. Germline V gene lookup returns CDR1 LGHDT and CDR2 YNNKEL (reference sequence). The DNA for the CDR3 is TGTGCCAGCCGGGAGGGGGTGAACACCGGGGAGCTGTTTTTT. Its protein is CASREGVNTGELFF.

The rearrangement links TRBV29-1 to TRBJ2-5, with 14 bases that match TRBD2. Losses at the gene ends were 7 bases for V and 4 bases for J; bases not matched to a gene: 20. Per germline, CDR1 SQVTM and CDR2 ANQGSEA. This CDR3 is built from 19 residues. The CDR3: CSAIDLQQTSGGARETQYF. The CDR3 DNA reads TGCAGCGCTATCGACCTCCAACAGACTAGCGGGGGGGCCAGAGAGACCCAGTACTTC. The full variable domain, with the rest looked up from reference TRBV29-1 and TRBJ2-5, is SAVISQKPSRDICQRGTSLTIQCQVDSQVTMMFWYRQQPGQSLTLIATANQGSEATYESGFVIDKFPISRPNLTFSTLTVSNMSPEDSSIYLCSAIDLQQTSGGARETQYFGPGTRLLVL.

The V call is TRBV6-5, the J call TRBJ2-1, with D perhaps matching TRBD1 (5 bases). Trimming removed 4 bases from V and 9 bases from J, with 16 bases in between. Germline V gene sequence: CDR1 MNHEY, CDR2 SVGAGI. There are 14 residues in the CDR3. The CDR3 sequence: CASSSPTERGEQFF. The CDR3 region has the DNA TGTGCCAGCAGTTCCCCGACAGAAAGGGGTGAGCAGTTCTTC.

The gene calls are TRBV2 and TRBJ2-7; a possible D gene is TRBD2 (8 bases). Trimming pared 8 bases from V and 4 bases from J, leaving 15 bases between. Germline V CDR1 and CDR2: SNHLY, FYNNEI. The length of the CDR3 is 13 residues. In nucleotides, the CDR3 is TGTGCCAGCTCGGGAGGGGGCGGTTACGAGCAGTACTTC. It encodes CASSGGGGYEQYF.

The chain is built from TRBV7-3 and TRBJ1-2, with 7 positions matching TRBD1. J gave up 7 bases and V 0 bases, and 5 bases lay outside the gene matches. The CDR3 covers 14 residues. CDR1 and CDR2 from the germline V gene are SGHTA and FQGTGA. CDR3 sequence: CASSLTAGGLGYTF. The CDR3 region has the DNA TGTGCCAGCAGCTTAACTGCAGGGGGGCTTGGCTACACCTTC.

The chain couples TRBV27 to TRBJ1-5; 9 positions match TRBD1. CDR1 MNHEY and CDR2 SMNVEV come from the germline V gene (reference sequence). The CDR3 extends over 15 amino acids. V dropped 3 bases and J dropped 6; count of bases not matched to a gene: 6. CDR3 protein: CASSFGQGSGQPQHF. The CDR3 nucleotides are TGTGCCAGCAGTTTTGGACAGGGGTCCGGTCAGCCCCAGCATTTT.

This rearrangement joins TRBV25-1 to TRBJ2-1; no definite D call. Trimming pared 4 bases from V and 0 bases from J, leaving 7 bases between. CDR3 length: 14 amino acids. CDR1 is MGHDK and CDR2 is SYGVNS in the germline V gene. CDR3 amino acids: CASSASNSYNEQFF. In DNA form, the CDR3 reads TGTGCCAGCAGTGCAAGCAACTCCTACAATGAGCAGTTCTTC.

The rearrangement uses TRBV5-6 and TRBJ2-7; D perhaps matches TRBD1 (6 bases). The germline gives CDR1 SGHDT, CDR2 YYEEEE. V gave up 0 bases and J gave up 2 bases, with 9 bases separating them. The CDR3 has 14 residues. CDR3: CASSLDRATYEQYF. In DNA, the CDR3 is TGTGCCAGCAGCTTGGACAGGGCGACCTACGAGCAGTACTTC.

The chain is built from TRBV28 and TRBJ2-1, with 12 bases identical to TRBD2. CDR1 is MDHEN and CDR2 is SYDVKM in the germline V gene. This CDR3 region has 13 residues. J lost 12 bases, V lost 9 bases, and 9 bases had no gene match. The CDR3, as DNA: TGTGCCAGTGTTTTGACTAGCGGGAGTGGGCAGTTCTTC. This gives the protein CASVLTSGSGQFF.

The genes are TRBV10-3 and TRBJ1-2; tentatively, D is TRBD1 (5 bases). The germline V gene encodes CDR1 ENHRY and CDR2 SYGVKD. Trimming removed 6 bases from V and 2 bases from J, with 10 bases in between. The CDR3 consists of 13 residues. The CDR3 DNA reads TGTGCCATCAGCGAGACAGAAAACTATGGCTACACCTTC. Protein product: CAISETENYGYTF.

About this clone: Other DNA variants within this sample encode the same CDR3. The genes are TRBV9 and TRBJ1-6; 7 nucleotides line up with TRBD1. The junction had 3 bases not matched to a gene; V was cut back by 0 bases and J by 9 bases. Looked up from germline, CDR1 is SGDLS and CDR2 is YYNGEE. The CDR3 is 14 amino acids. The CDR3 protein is CASSVEQGSSPLHF. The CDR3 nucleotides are TGTGCCAGCAGCGTAGAACAGGGGAGTTCACCCCTCCACTTT.

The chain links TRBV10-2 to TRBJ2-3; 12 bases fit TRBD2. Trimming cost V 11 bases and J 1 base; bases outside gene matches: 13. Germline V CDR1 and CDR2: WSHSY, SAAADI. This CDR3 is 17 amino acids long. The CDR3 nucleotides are TGCGCCTCCTTCGGACTAGCGGGATCCCAGGGCACAGATACGCAGTATTTT. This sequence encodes CASFGLAGSQGTDTQYF.

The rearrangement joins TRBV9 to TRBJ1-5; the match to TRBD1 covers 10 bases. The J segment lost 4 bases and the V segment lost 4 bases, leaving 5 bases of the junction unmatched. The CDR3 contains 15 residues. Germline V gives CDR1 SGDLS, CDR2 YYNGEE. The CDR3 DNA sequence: TGTGCCAGCAGCCCATGGGACAGGGGAAATCAGCCCCAGCATTTT. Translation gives CASSPWDRGNQPQHF.

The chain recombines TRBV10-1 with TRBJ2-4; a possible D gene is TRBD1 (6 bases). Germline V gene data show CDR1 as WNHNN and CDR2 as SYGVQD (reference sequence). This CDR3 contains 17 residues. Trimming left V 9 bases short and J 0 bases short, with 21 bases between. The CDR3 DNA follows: TGCGCCAGACTTATCCGGGACATCCGACTAGCCAAAAACATTCAGTACTTC. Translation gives CARLIRDIRLAKNIQYF.

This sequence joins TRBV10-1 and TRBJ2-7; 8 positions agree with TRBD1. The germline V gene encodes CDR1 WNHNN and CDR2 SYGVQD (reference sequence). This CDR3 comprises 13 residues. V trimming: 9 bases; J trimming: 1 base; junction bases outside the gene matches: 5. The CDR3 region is CARIGQGSYEQYF. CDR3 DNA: TGCGCCAGGATTGGACAGGGTTCCTACGAGCAGTACTTC.

The CDR3 protein is CSASIQGRGTEAFF. For the CDR3, the DNA is TGCAGTGCTAGTATACAGGGTAGAGGCACTGAAGCTTTCTTT. The V call is TRBV20-1, the J call TRBJ1-1, with a tentative D call TRBD1 (6 bases). This CDR3 spans 14 amino acids. Germline V lookup: CDR1 DFQATT, CDR2 SNEGSKA (reference sequence). Deletions cut 3 bases from V and 4 bases from J, with 15 bases between.

This chain's CDR3 is CASTKGGSPLHF. The CDR3 DNA reads TGTGCCAGCACCAAGGGCGGGTCACCCCTCCACTTT. This chain joins TRBV5-4 and TRBJ1-6; D unresolved. Germline CDR1 SGHNT, CDR2 YYREEE (reference sequence). CDR3 length: 12 amino acids. Between the trimmed V and J ends, which lost 6 bases and 10 bases, there was a span of 11 bases.

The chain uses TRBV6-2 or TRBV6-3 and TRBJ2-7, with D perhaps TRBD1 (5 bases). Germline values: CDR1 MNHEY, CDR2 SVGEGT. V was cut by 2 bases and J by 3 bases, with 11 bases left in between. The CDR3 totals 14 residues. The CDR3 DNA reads TGTGCCAGCAGTTACCAGGGTAGAATCTACGAGCAGTACTTC. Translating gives CASSYQGRIYEQYF.

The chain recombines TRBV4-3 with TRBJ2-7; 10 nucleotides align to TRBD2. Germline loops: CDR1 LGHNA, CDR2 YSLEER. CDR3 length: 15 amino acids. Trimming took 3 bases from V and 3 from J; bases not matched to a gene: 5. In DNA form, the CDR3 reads TGCGCCAGCAGCCAGTCTAGCGGGAGCCTCTACGAGCAGTACTTC. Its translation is CASSQSSGSLYEQYF.

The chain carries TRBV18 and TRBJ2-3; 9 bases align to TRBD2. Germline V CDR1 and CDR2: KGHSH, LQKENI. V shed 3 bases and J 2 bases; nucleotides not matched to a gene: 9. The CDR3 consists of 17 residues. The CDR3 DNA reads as TGTGCCAGCTCACCGGGGTTGCTAGCGGGATTCACAGATACGCAGTATTTT. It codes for CASSPGLLAGFTDTQYF.